This T cell receptor (beta chain) was sequenced in a study of early T cells in non-severe SARS-CoV-2 infection. Overall study: Sequencing used unsorted whole-blood bulk RNA, so chains lack pairing.

Study results and limitations: Matching against VDJdb likely underestimated virus-specific expansions, favoring anti-spike CD8.

Unique molecular identifiers were added to individual cDNA molecules. TCRdb fed the 5' RACE reads into MiXCR, producing one record per CDR3 protein. The sample yields 50,000 to 65,000 distinct CDR3 sequences, around 7.7% seen once. This CDR3 spans 14 amino acids. Deletions cut 1 base from V and 1 base from J, with 7 bases between. Germline CDR1 and CDR2: SEHNR and FQNEAQ (reference sequence). There are a few counts of this clonotype. The antigen remains undetermined. This receptor was obtained from an adult who was a healthcare worker with PCR-confirmed SARS-CoV-2 infection or an uninfected control (not recorded which). Specimen: whole blood, collected at baseline. This rearrangement joins TRBV7-9 to TRBJ1-1; D uncertain. In DNA, the CDR3 is TGTGCCAGCAGCTTAGAGATCAAGAACACTGAAGCTTTCTTT. This gives the protein CASSLEIKNTEAFF.